This passage covers 29 T cell receptor beta chains from one sample sequenced in a study of blood T cell repertoires in COVID-19. The assay was immunoSEQ multiplex PCR, and TCRdb's table has in-frame clones only and misses some. The data contain 75,000 to 100,000 clones, 70% to 90% of them singletons. What was sequenced was peripheral blood. The source is a man in his sixties or seventies with acute or convalescent COVID-19.

DNA of the CDR3: TGTGCCATCAGGAGGCCCACTGGCGGGGGGGCAGTAGATACGCAGTATTTT. Its protein is CAIRRPTGGGAVDTQYF. The chain joins TRBV10-3 to TRBJ2-3, with TRBD2 matching 9 bases. Unmatched junction bases numbered 15, after V lost 6 bases and J lost 5 bases. The V gene's germline CDR1 is ENHRY and CDR2 SYGVKD. This CDR3 has 17 amino acids.

The chain links TRBV6-6 to TRBJ1-3; D is possibly TRBD1 (6 bases). V was pared by 6 bases and J by 0 bases, with 12 bases between. The CDR3 runs 15 residues. Looked up from germline, CDR1 is MNHNY and CDR2 is SVGAGI (reference sequence). CDR3 amino acids: CASRRQVLSGNTIYF. CDR3 coding DNA: TGTGCCAGCAGACGACAGGTGCTCTCTGGAAACACCATATATTTT.

The table lists this clone with a few counts. V gene TRBV29-1 combines with J gene TRBJ1-1; no definite D call. Per the germline V gene, CDR1 is SQVTM and CDR2 is ANQGSEA. The germline V and J ends were trimmed by 4 bases and 5 bases, with 14 bases remaining between them. The CDR3 totals 13 residues. This chain's CDR3 is CSVGRTAGTEAFF. The CDR3 DNA sequence: TGCAGCGTTGGACGGACGGCGGGGACTGAAGCTTTCTTT.

V and J are TRBV7-8 and TRBJ1-1, with D unresolved. Trimming pared 5 bases from V and 1 base from J, leaving 20 bases between. CDR3 length: 17 residues. CDR1 is SGHVS and CDR2 is FQNEAQ in the germline V gene. DNA for the CDR3: TGTGCCAGCAGCATCCATATAATACCAGGCAAGAACACTGAAGCTTTCTTT. It is translated as CASSIHIIPGKNTEAFF.

The V and J genes are TRBV3-1 (or the pseudogene TRBV3-2) and TRBJ2-4; D might be TRBD1 (5 bases). Trimming cost V 3 bases and J 0 bases, with 6 bases left between them. CDR3 length: 14 amino acids. In germline, CDR1 is LGHDT, CDR2 YNNKEL (reference sequence). The CDR3 spells CASSQGLAKNIQYF. In DNA form, the CDR3 reads TGTGCCAGCAGCCAGGGGCTAGCCAAAAACATTCAGTACTTC.

This chain uses TRBV5-1 with TRBJ1-5; no clear D gene. Per the germline V gene, CDR1 is SGHRS and CDR2 is YFSETQ. The germline V and J ends were trimmed by 2 bases and 7 bases, with 13 bases remaining between them. This CDR3 is built from 14 residues. The DNA for the CDR3 is TGCGCCAGCAGCTTAGGGCCGGAGGCACAGCCCCAGCATTTT. It encodes CASSLGPEAQPQHF.

The rearrangement uses TRBV19 and TRBJ1-1; 11 positions agree with TRBD1. The CDR3 loop spans 14 amino acids. Per germline, CDR1 LNHDA and CDR2 SQIVND (reference sequence). V shed 6 bases and J 4 bases; nucleotides not matched to a gene: 4. DNA of the CDR3: TGTGCCAGTAGGTTGGGACAGGGGGGCACTGAAGCTTTCTTT. It is translated as CASRLGQGGTEAFF.

The sample holds one count of this clone. This chain uses TRBV4-2 with TRBJ2-7; 8 bases line up with TRBD2. The CDR3 length is 15 residues. Losses at the gene ends were 4 bases for V and 4 bases for J; bases not matched to a gene: 9. Germline assignment: CDR1 LGHNA and CDR2 YNFKEQ. The CDR3, as DNA: TGTGCCAGCAGCCCCGGGGTTAGCGGGGATTACGAGCAGTACGTC. Encoded protein: CASSPGVSGDYEQYV.

This clone has a single count. The rearrangement links TRBV29-1 to TRBJ1-1; TRBD1 is a possible D gene (5 bases). Germline V CDR1 and CDR2: SQVTM, ANQGSEA. Trimming removed 8 bases from V and 1 base from J, with 11 bases in between. There are 12 residues in the CDR3. CDR3 DNA: TGCAGCACAAAGGACACGAACACTGAAGCTTTCTTT. Translating it yields CSTKDTNTEAFF.

This clone has a single count. The CDR3 sequence: CASSPFDRGIREAFF. CDR3 DNA sequence: TGTGCCAGCAGCCCCTTCGACAGGGGCATACGGGAAGCTTTCTTT. V and J are TRBV3-1 (or the pseudogene TRBV3-2) and TRBJ1-1; 8 bases map to TRBD1. Trimming at V came to 4 bases and at J to 8 bases, leaving 12 bases not matched to a gene. Germline CDR1 LGHDT, CDR2 YNNKEL (reference sequence). The CDR3 extends over 15 amino acids.

The CDR3 region is CATVVGQGPLLCYTF. DNA for the CDR3: TGTGCCACCGTGGTTGGACAGGGCCCCCTGTTGTGCTACACCTTC. The V and J genes are TRBV21-1 and TRBJ1-2; the D call in the table, TRBD1, was not verified against the DNA. TRBV21-1 is labeled a pseudogene. The CDR3 contains 15 residues.

This chain joins TRBV7-9 and TRBJ1-6; TRBD1 agrees at 7 bases. Unmatched junction bases numbered 6, after V lost 4 bases and J lost 9 bases. The CDR3 loop spans 14 amino acids. The germline V gene has CDR1 SEHNR and CDR2 FQNEAQ (reference sequence). CDR3 residues: CASSYASGGSPLHF. In DNA, the CDR3 is TGTGCCAGCAGCTATGCTTCAGGGGGTTCACCCCTCCACTTT.

The chain links TRBV28 to TRBJ2-5; weak D call: TRBD2 (6 bases). This CDR3 has 15 residues. Germline V CDR1 and CDR2: MDHEN, SYDVKM. Deletions cut 7 bases from V and 4 bases from J, with 19 bases between. CDR3 sequence reads: CASNQRDLGGETQYF. CDR3 coding DNA: TGTGCCAGCAACCAAAGGGACCTGGGGGGAGAGACCCAGTACTTC. Full variable domain (missing parts from reference TRBV28 and TRBJ2-5): DVKVTQSSRYLVKRTGEKVFLECVQDMDHENMFWYRQDPGLGLRLIYFSYDVKMKEKGDIPEGYSVSREKKERFSLILESASTNQTSMYLCASNQRDLGGETQYFGPGTRLLVL.

The chain combines TRBV7-2 with TRBJ2-1, with 10 bases that match TRBD2. Germline V lookup: CDR1 SGHTA, CDR2 FQGNSA. The CDR3 is 14 amino acids. V lost 5 bases, J lost 12 bases, and 10 bases stayed unmatched. The CDR3 region is CASSTRRTSGAQFF. Written as DNA, the CDR3 is TGTGCCAGCAGCACGAGACGGACTAGCGGTGCGCAGTTCTTC.

The CDR3 loop reads CASSEGDRGPYEQYF. DNA of the CDR3: TGTGCCAGCAGTGAAGGAGACAGGGGGCCCTACGAGCAGTACTTC. The V call is TRBV6-1, the J call TRBJ2-7, with TRBD1 identical over 10 bases. After removal of 1 base from V and 2 bases from J, the junction contained 2 bases not matched to a gene. The germline gives CDR1 MNHNS, CDR2 SASEGT. This CDR3 has 15 residues.

This sequence joins TRBV5-1 and TRBJ2-1, with 12 positions matching TRBD2. The ends lost 3 bases at V and 5 bases at J; junction bases unmatched: 9. The CDR3 is made up of 17 amino acids. The germline CDR1 and CDR2 sequences are SGHRS and YFSETQ. Here the CDR3 reads CASSSLPTSGGNNEQFF. The CDR3 region has the DNA TGCGCCAGCAGCTCACTTCCGACTAGCGGGGGTAACAATGAGCAGTTCTTC.

V is TRBV28 and J is TRBJ2-1; D perhaps matches TRBD1 (5 bases). The germline V gene has CDR1 MDHEN and CDR2 SYDVKM. V lost 3 bases, J lost 0 bases, and 15 bases lay in between. The CDR3 runs to 17 residues. CDR3 sequence: CASSFWKPGSSYNEQFF. CDR3 DNA sequence: TGTGCCAGCAGTTTCTGGAAGCCAGGGTCCTCCTACAATGAGCAGTTCTTC.

V gene TRBV21-1 combines with J gene TRBJ1-2. TRBV21-1 is deemed a pseudogene. The CDR3 extends over 15 amino acids. The CDR3 region has the DNA TGTGCCAGCAGCAAAGTGGAGGCGATGAGCTATGGCTACACCTTC. It encodes CASSKVEAMSYGYTF.

This clone is a singleton in its sample. The DNA for the CDR3 is TGTGCCAGCAGCCGCGGGACAGGGGGCTTAGAGACCCAGTACTTC. It codes for CASSRGTGGLETQYF. V and J are TRBV7-9 and TRBJ2-5; 12 bases fit TRBD1. CDR1 is SEHNR, CDR2 FQNEAQ, per germline (reference sequence). This CDR3 spans 15 amino acids. V shed 5 bases, J shed 4 bases, and the junction held 5 bases outside the gene matches.

The gene calls are TRBV19 and TRBJ1-2; 9 bases agree with TRBD1. Per germline, CDR1 LNHDA and CDR2 SQIVND (reference sequence). The CDR3 loop spans 15 amino acids. The J segment lost 4 bases and the V segment lost 5 bases, leaving 8 bases of the junction unmatched. In DNA form, the CDR3 reads TGTGCCAGTAGTCCCAGGACAGGGGCAGGCTATGGCTACACCTTC. Translated: CASSPRTGAGYGYTF.

This chain links TRBV5-1 with TRBJ1-1, with D possibly TRBD1 on 5 matching bases. The CDR3 extends over 17 amino acids. Germline V gives CDR1 SGHRS, CDR2 YFSETQ. The V end was cut by 1 base, the J end by 5 bases, with 21 bases between. The DNA for the CDR3 is TGCGCCAGCAGCTTGCTTCGGGGGGAGGTAAAAGGAACTGAAGCTTTCTTT. It is translated as CASSLLRGEVKGTEAFF.

This chain joins TRBV14 and TRBJ1-4, with 10 positions matching TRBD1. Looked up from germline, CDR1 is SGHDN and CDR2 is FVKESK. The CDR3 spans 15 residues. With V trimmed by 4 bases and J by 6 bases, 5 bases remained unmatched. CDR3 region: CASSRWDRGDEKLFF. Written as DNA, the CDR3 is TGTGCCAGCAGCCGATGGGACAGGGGAGATGAAAAACTGTTTTTT. The full variable domain, its missing parts supplied by reference TRBV14 and TRBJ1-4, is EAGVTQFPSHSVIEKGQTVTLRCDPISGHDNLYWYRRVMGKEIKFLLHFVKESKQDESGMPNNRFLAERTGGTYSTLKVQPAELEDSGVYFCASSRWDRGDEKLFFGSGTQLSVL.

V is TRBV28 and J is TRBJ1-1, with 7 bases identical to TRBD1. V shed 4 bases, J shed 1 base, and the junction held 6 bases outside the gene matches. The CDR3 loop spans 15 amino acids. Germline assignment: CDR1 MDHEN and CDR2 SYDVKM. As DNA, the CDR3 is TGTGCCAGCAGTTCCCCGGACAGGCCGAACACTGAAGCTTTCTTT. Translation gives CASSSPDRPNTEAFF.

The chain uses TRBV15 and TRBJ2-7; no clear D. The CDR3 length is 15 residues. Trimming pared 5 bases from V and 1 base from J, leaving 15 bases between. Germline lookup yields CDR1 LNHNV and CDR2 YYDKDF (reference sequence). The CDR3: CATSSERSQSYEQYV. CDR3 nucleotide sequence: TGTGCCACCAGCTCGGAACGGTCACAGTCCTACGAGCAGTACGTC.

The chain links TRBV11-2 to TRBJ1-3; no clear D. Germline CDR1 reads SGHAT; CDR2 reads FQNNGV. The CDR3 is made up of 13 amino acids. Trimming cost V 1 base and J 12 bases, with 13 bases left between them. This CDR3 is CASSLVPSRDIYF. The CDR3 DNA follows: TGTGCCAGCAGCTTAGTGCCCTCTCGGGACATATATTTT.

The chain uses TRBV6-5 and TRBJ1-3; D gene uncertain. CDR1 MNHEY and CDR2 SVGAGI come from the germline V gene. V dropped 10 bases and J dropped 0 bases, with 13 bases sitting between them. This CDR3 is 14 amino acids long. The CDR3 is CATAPSSSGNTIYF. The CDR3 bases are TGTGCCACAGCTCCATCTAGCTCTGGAAACACCATATATTTT.

The V gene is TRBV7-6, the J gene TRBJ2-1, with 10 bases aligning to TRBD2. Germline V gene sequence: CDR1 SGHVS, CDR2 FNYEAQ. CDR3 length: 16 residues. J lost 4 bases, V lost 5 bases, and 8 bases had no gene match. The CDR3 here is CASSVTSSGGYNEQFF. The CDR3 DNA reads as TGTGCCAGCAGCGTAACCTCTAGCGGGGGATACAATGAGCAGTTCTTC.

This clone was recorded only once. This CDR3 reads CASSLGTGNEQFF. CDR3 DNA: TGTGCCAGCAGCCTTGGGACAGGGAATGAGCAGTTCTTC. The chain links TRBV7-7 to TRBJ2-1; TRBD1 aligns across 9 bases. Unmatched junction bases numbered 3, after V lost 5 bases and J lost 7 bases. This CDR3 region has 13 residues. Germline CDR1 and CDR2: SSHAT and FNYEAQ (reference sequence).

The chain has TRBV10-2 and TRBJ1-5; weak D call: TRBD1 (6 bases). The germline V and J ends were trimmed by 6 bases and 3 bases, with 9 bases remaining between them. Germline V gene sequence: CDR1 WSHSY, CDR2 SAAADI. This CDR3 spans 13 amino acids. The CDR3 nucleotides read TGCGCCAGCAGCCAGGGGAACAATCAGCCCCAGCATTTT. Translation gives CASSQGNNQPQHF.